Each of the 17 T cell receptor beta chains below was sequenced from the same sample in a study of beta chain features in type 1 diabetes. These TCRs' antigens remain unknown. The whole isolated RNA underwent reverse transcription, so sequencing captured expressed TCRB transcripts. The data were produced by immunoSEQ multiplex PCR, yet TCRdb's version contains in-frame clones alone and is incomplete. This sample yields about 160,000 clones, of which 7.5% to 9.5% are seen a single time; around 0.5% belongs to the top ten. Study results and limitations: Moderate but significant shortening of TCRB CDR3s was recorded in all four CD4+ subsets from Type 1 diabetes patients.

The sequencing sample was made of central memory CD4+ T cells from blood. The source is a woman aged 18-29 years with type 1 diabetes.

This clone was counted only a few times. The V gene is TRBV4-3, the J gene TRBJ2-7, with a tentative D call TRBD1 (5 bases). Per germline, CDR1 LGHNA and CDR2 YSLEER. V lost 0 bases, J lost 2 bases, and 11 bases lay in between. This CDR3 is built from 15 residues. CDR3 region: CASSQERQSPYEQYF. CDR3 DNA sequence: TGCGCCAGCAGCCAAGAACGACAGTCTCCCTACGAGCAGTACTTC.

The chain couples TRBV28 to TRBJ1-2, with TRBD1 matching 10 bases. Germline trimming cut 5 bases from V and 3 bases from J; bases unmatched to any gene: 6. The length of the CDR3 is 15 residues. The V gene's germline CDR1 is MDHEN and CDR2 SYDVKM. The CDR3 loop reads CASSTGTGVYYGYTF. The DNA of the CDR3 is TGTGCCAGCAGTACCGGGACAGGGGTTTACTATGGCTACACCTTC.

The gene calls are TRBV28 and TRBJ2-7, with unresolved D. This CDR3 has 14 residues. V lost 6 bases, J lost 3 bases, and 15 bases lay in between. Per germline, CDR1 MDHEN and CDR2 SYDVKM. The DNA for the CDR3 is TGTGCCAGCAGCTATGGTCCGGGTCTCTACGAGCAGTACTTC. Translating it yields CASSYGPGLYEQYF.

In this sample, this clone turned up a few times. CDR3 sequence: CASSLYRETEAFF. CDR3 DNA sequence: TGTGCCAGCAGCTTATACAGGGAAACTGAAGCTTTCTTT. V is TRBV7-2 and J is TRBJ1-1; D perhaps matches TRBD1 (6 bases). The V end was cut by 2 bases, the J end by 5 bases, with 9 bases between. Per the germline V gene, CDR1 is SGHTA and CDR2 is FQGNSA. The CDR3 length is 13 residues.

V usage is TRBV7-9 and J usage is TRBJ2-7; a possible D gene is TRBD1 (5 bases). The CDR3 sequence is 14 residues long. V gave up 1 base and J gave up 6 bases, with 13 bases separating them. CDR1 SEHNR and CDR2 FQNEAQ come from the germline V gene (reference sequence). CDR3 protein: CASSLGQNSVEQYF. The CDR3 DNA sequence: TGTGCCAGCAGCTTAGGACAGAACTCAGTCGAGCAGTACTTC.

The sample holds a few counts of this clone. The chain has TRBV5-6 and TRBJ1-2; possible D gene TRBD1, 6 bases. Germline V gene sequence: CDR1 SGHDT, CDR2 YYEEEE. Trimming stripped 4 bases from V and 5 bases from J, with 15 bases between. This CDR3 is 14 amino acids long. The CDR3 DNA sequence: TGTGCCAGCAGCCGCCCGACAGGTGCTTATGGCTACACCTTC. This encodes CASSRPTGAYGYTF.

This clone was detected a few times. The chain couples TRBV7-2 to TRBJ2-1, with TRBD2 identical over 10 bases. V was clipped by 2 bases and J by 7 bases; unmatched bases: 5. The CDR3 is 15 amino acids. Germline CDR1 is SGHTA and CDR2 is FQGNSA. The CDR3 DNA is TGTGCCAGCAGCTTATATTCTAGCGGGAGAAATGAGCAGTTCTTC. Its protein is CASSLYSSGRNEQFF.

The chain links TRBV4-2 to TRBJ2-7; TRBD1 matches at 8 bases. The germline gives CDR1 LGHNA, CDR2 YNFKEQ. This CDR3 spans 20 amino acids. V gave up 0 bases and J gave up 3 bases; unmatched junction bases: 19. The CDR3 sequence: CASSQDLDRGYSYYIYEQYF. The CDR3 coding sequence is TGTGCCAGCAGCCAAGATCTTGACAGGGGTTATTCCTATTATATCTACGAGCAGTACTTC.

The chain has TRBV5-1 and TRBJ2-3, with 7 bases fitting TRBD1. The germline V gene encodes CDR1 SGHRS and CDR2 YFSETQ. This CDR3 has 16 amino acids. V shed 3 bases, J shed 3 bases, and the junction held 10 bases outside the gene matches. The CDR3 reads CASSSQGWIATDTQYF. CDR3 in DNA: TGCGCCAGCAGCTCACAGGGGTGGATTGCGACAGATACGCAGTATTTT.

This chain connects TRBV11-2 to TRBJ2-7; 7 bases map to TRBD1. This CDR3 has 15 amino acids. The V segment lost 0 bases and the J segment 4 bases; nucleotides outside the gene matches: 6. CDR1 SGHAT and CDR2 FQNNGV come from the germline V gene. The DNA for the CDR3 is TGTGCCAGCAGCTTAGATCAAAGGGGGCTGTACGAGCAGTACTTC. This sequence encodes CASSLDQRGLYEQYF.

The chain has TRBV5-1 and TRBJ2-2; D is perhaps TRBD2 (5 bases). Trimming pared 2 bases from V and 7 bases from J, leaving 15 bases between. The CDR3 length is 15 residues. In germline, CDR1 is SGHRS, CDR2 YFSETQ. The CDR3 here is CASSFGGLVIGELFF. DNA for the CDR3: TGCGCCAGCAGCTTTGGCGGGTTAGTCATCGGGGAGCTGTTTTTT. Based on the CDR3 plus reference TRBV5-1 and TRBJ2-2, the full variable domain is KAGVTQTPRYLIKTRGQQVTLSCSPISGHRSVSWYQQTPGQGLQFLFEYFSETQRNKGNFPGRFSGRQFSNSRSEMNVSTLELGDSALYLCASSFGGLVIGELFFGEGSRLTVL.

By share of the sample, this clone is medium-sized. The chain couples TRBV28 to TRBJ2-7; D might be TRBD2 (7 bases). V lost 8 bases and J 3 bases, leaving 14 bases between the germline ends. Germline CDR1 MDHEN, CDR2 SYDVKM. The CDR3 loop spans 13 amino acids. The CDR3 DNA sequence: TGTGCCAGCTTAGCCGGGGGGCGCTACGAGCAGTACTTC. It is translated as CASLAGGRYEQYF. Supplemented by reference TRBV28 and TRBJ2-7, the full variable domain reads DVKVTQSSRYLVKRTGEKVFLECVQDMDHENMFWYRQDPGLGLRLIYFSYDVKMKEKGDIPEGYSVSREKKERFSLILESASTNQTSMYLCASLAGGRYEQYFGPGTRLTVT.

The chain uses TRBV30 and TRBJ2-5; 7 positions match TRBD1. The J call may be incorrect, as the DNA end agrees better with TRBJ2-7. Germline loops: CDR1 GTSNPN, CDR2 SVGIG (reference sequence). CDR3 length: 12 amino acids. This CDR3 is CAWSPGGYEQYF. In DNA, the CDR3 is TGTGCCTGGAGCCCAGGGGGCTACGAGCAGTACTTC.

This clone was counted between two and nine times. The CDR3 reads CASSSTATQETQYF. As DNA, the CDR3 is TGCGCCAGCAGCTCGACAGCTACCCAAGAGACCCAGTACTTC. The chain carries TRBV5-1 and TRBJ2-5; D perhaps matches TRBD1 (5 bases). V shed 3 bases and J shed 1 base, with 10 bases lying between them. Looked up from germline, CDR1 is SGHRS and CDR2 is YFSETQ. The CDR3 contains 14 residues.

This clone was seen a few times. V is TRBV7-2 and J is TRBJ2-3; 12 bases fit TRBD2. The CDR3 runs to 16 residues. Losses at the gene ends were 4 bases for V and 7 bases for J; bases not matched to a gene: 9. Germline CDR1 and CDR2: SGHTA and FQGNSA. The CDR3 DNA reads as TGTGCCAGCAGCTCCCCTAGCGGGGGGGCGATAAATACGCAGTATTTT. Translating it yields CASSSPSGGAINTQYF.

V gene TRBV15 combines with J gene TRBJ2-7; 7 nucleotides match TRBD2. The CDR3 totals 15 residues. Germline CDR1 reads LNHNV; CDR2 reads YYDKDF (reference sequence). With V trimmed by 3 bases and J by 2 bases, 7 bases remained unmatched. For the CDR3, the DNA is TGTGCCACCAGCAGCGGCGAGCGGGGTCCCTACGAGCAGTACTTC. It yields the protein CATSSGERGPYEQYF.

This chain joins TRBV27 and TRBJ1-5; 10 positions agree with TRBD1. Per the germline V gene, CDR1 is MNHEY and CDR2 is SMNVEV (reference sequence). CDR3 length equals 16 residues. Unmatched junction bases numbered 6, after V lost 6 bases and J lost 1 base. The CDR3 DNA reads as TGTGCCAGCAGCCAACGACAGGGGGCCAGCAATCAGCCCCAGCATTTT. Amino acid sequence: CASSQRQGASNQPQHF.